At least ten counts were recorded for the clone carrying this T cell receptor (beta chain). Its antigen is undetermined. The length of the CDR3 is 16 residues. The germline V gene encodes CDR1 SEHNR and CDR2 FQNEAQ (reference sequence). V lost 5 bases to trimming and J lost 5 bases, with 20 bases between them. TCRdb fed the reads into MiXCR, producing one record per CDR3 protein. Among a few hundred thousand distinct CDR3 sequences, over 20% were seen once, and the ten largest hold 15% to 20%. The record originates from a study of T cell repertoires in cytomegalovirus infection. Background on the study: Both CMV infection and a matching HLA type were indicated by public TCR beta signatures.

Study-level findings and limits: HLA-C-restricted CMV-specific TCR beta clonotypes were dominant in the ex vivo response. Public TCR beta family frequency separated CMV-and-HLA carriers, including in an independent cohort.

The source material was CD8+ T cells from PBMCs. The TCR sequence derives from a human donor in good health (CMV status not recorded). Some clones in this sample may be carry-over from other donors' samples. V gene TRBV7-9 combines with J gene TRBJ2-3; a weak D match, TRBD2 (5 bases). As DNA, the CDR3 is TGTGCCAGCAGCACCACGGACTTGACACGGGGAGATACGCAGTATTTT. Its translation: CASSTTDLTRGDTQYF.